This TCR beta chain was sequenced for a study of T cells in Graves' hyperthyroidism and ophthalmopathy. Study-wide points: Progression to ophthalmopathy was predicted a median of roughly seven months early.

The source material, RNA transcripts, was used to amplify TCR beta CDR3 regions. HTBI primers were the set used in a first-round RT-PCR of the TCR CDR3. Via MiXCR, TCRdb re-called the multiplex PCR reads, giving one row per CDR3 protein. In the table there are over 650,000 distinct CDR3 sequences, around 15% of which are singletons. This clonotype has only a few counts. Its cognate antigen is unknown. Germline V CDR1 and CDR2: MGHRA, YSYEKL. CDR3 length equals 16 residues. V gave up 1 base and J gave up 8 bases, with 17 bases separating them. This TCR came from a man between 18 and 35 years old with Graves' hyperthyroidism. The sample taken for sequencing was blood. V gene TRBV4-1 combines with J gene TRBJ1-4, with D perhaps matching TRBD1 (5 bases). CDR3 nucleotides: TGCGCCAGCAGCCAAGGATTGGCAGGGTTGGTGGAAAAACTGTTTTTT. It codes for CASSQGLAGLVEKLFF.